This entry is about one T cell receptor (beta chain). The sample originates from a study of OX40 agonist ivuxolimab in advanced cancers. Background on the study: The study enrolled dose-escalation patients with hepatocellular carcinoma, melanoma, renal cell or head and neck cancer.

The CDR3 is made up of 13 amino acids. Germline V gene lookup returns CDR1 LGHNA and CDR2 YNFKEQ. Trimming removed 5 bases from V and 2 bases from J, with 10 bases in between. Sequenced by immunoSEQ multiplex PCR; TCRdb stores in-frame clones only, minus some. This sample has 75,000 to 80,000 clones, with around 87% found just once. Material: CD4+ or CD8+ T cells sorted from blood, obtained in a trial of the OX40 agonist ivuxolimab. The clonotype originates from an adult with an advanced solid tumor such as melanoma, head and neck, liver or kidney cancer. V and J are TRBV4-2 and TRBJ2-7; no clear D gene. CDR3: CASSWVTTYEQYF. Written as DNA, the CDR3 is TGTGCCAGCAGCTGGGTAACGACCTACGAGCAGTACTTC.